This T cell receptor (beta chain) is from a study of cytomegalovirus exposure and HLA in healthy donors. This CDR3 has 15 residues. V lost 0 bases to trimming and J lost 6 bases, with 14 bases between them. In germline, CDR1 is ENHRY, CDR2 SYGVKD. Separate from the approximately 730-subject first cohort, the roughly 120-subject validation cohort was the one that the donors belonged to. Some clones are missing from TCRdb's copy, which holds only in-frame ones; the method was immunoSEQ multiplex PCR. The table shows fewer than 250,000 clones, with around four fifths occurring only once. In its sample, this clone was seen a few times. The antigen is not known. The study, taken as a whole, reports: There were a few CMV-associated chains whose specificity for CMV antigens was confirmed in vitro. Across donors, most TCRs were seen rarely, yet some public ones were widespread. It was 160 or so TCR beta chains that were listed as cytomegalovirus-associated.

This TCR derives from a woman in her late teens or twenties in good health and CMV-seronegative. The material sequenced was PBMCs. The J gene is TRBJ1-1, the V gene TRBV10-3, with D possibly matching TRBD1 (5 bases). The CDR3 is CAISESSGRDAEAFF. In DNA form, the CDR3 reads TGTGCCATCAGTGAGTCGTCAGGGAGAGACGCTGAAGCTTTCTTT.